Sequencing of this T cell receptor (beta chain) was carried out in a study of T cell repertoires in cytomegalovirus infection. TCRdb passed the reads through MiXCR, listing each CDR3 protein once. Of around 740,000 distinct CDR3 sequences listed, about a third were seen once; the top ten hold 2.5% to 3.5%. Many counts were recorded for this clonotype. Source material: PBMCs. This TCR was sampled from a human donor in good health (CMV status not recorded). Some clones in this sample may be carry-over from other donors' samples.

This chain's CDR3 is CASSLGRNSPLHF. CDR3 nucleotides: TGTGCCAGCAGTTTAGGGAGGAATTCACCCCTCCACTTT. The chain has TRBV12-3 or TRBV12-4 and TRBJ1-6; D gene unclear. This CDR3 is built from 13 residues. With 1 base removed from V and 7 bases from J, the gap between germline ends came to 5 bases.